This T cell receptor (beta chain) derives from a study of blood T cell repertoires in COVID-19. This table comes from immunoSEQ multiplex PCR, and its TCRdb copy is limited to in-frame clones, with some not included. The sample lists roughly 77,000 clones, 80% occurring once. CDR1 is MNHEY, CDR2 SVGAGI, per germline. The CDR3 contains 15 residues. After removal of 6 bases from V and 7 bases from J, the junction contained 13 bases not matched to a gene. This sequence originates from a woman between 65 and 79 years old with acute or convalescent COVID-19. V usage is TRBV6-5 and J usage is TRBJ1-2, with 8 bases aligning to TRBD1. The specimen was peripheral blood. The CDR3 sequence: CASSPYPDRAGGYTF. The CDR3 bases are TGTGCCAGCAGCCCCTATCCGGACAGGGCGGGTGGCTACACCTTC.